Listed here are 22 T cell receptor beta chains from one sample, sequenced in a study of T cells in women clearing cervical HPV infection. Assay used: immunoSEQ multiplex PCR; TCRdb lists only in-frame clones, some missing. Its clone listing holds around 35,000 clones. The sequenced sample was blood buffy coat. Receptors originate from a woman between 18 and 70 years old with a cervical HPV16 infection that either progressed to CIN3+ or cleared (not recorded which).

About this clone: The read ends 3 residues early relative to the CDR3; the germline J gene fills the gap. The genes are TRBV18 and TRBJ1-2; D unclear. The CDR3 has 18 amino acids. Germline-derived CDR1 and CDR2 are KGHSH and LQKENI. CDR3: CASSPDLPVGVNTDTYTF. The CDR3 bases that were read are TGTGCCAGCTCACCCGACCTTCCAGTCGGGGTAAACACAGATACC.

A note on this clone: The sequence runs out 3 residues before the end of the CDR3; the remainder is reconstructed from the germline J gene. This chain joins TRBV5-1 and TRBJ2-3; D uncertain. The V gene's germline CDR1 is SGHRS and CDR2 YFSETQ. The CDR3 contains 13 residues. Incomplete CDR3 DNA: TGCGCCAGCAGCTTGGAACTACAAGAGACG. Protein product: CASSLELQET. Given in full, the CDR3 is CASSLELQETQYF. The variable domain in full, with the rest retrieved from reference TRBV5-1 and TRBJ2-3, is KAGVTQTPRYLIKTRGQQVTLSCSPISGHRSVSWYQQTPGQGLQFLFEYFSETQRNKGNFPGRFSGRQFSNSRSEMNVSTLELGDSALYLCASSLELQETQYFGPGTRLTVL.

As concerns this clone: Sequencing ends 3 residues short of the CDR3 end; the germline J gene provides the rest. V is TRBV5-5 and J is TRBJ1-5, with 8 nucleotides matching TRBD1. With 5 bases clipped from V and 6 bases from J, the junction kept 7 bases outside the gene matches. The germline gives CDR1 SGHKS, CDR2 YYEKEE (reference sequence). The CDR3 runs to 14 residues. CDR3 DNA, as far as it was read: TGTGCCAGCAGGTTACCAGGGGGCGGTCAGCCC. Translation: CASRLPGGGQP. The whole CDR3 sequence is CASRLPGGGQPQHF. The full variable domain, rest sourced from reference TRBV5-5 and TRBJ1-5, is DAGVTQSPTHLIKTRGQQVTLRCSPISGHKSVSWYQQVLGQGPQFIFQYYEKEERGRGNFPDRFSARQFPNYSSELNVNALLLGDSALYLCASRLPGGGQPQHFGDGTRLSIL.

Worth noting for this clone: The CDR3 is cut off 3 residues early in the read; its end comes from the germline J gene. The chain employs TRBV9 and TRBJ2-1, with TRBD2 identical over 8 bases. The V gene's germline CDR1 is SGDLS and CDR2 YYNGEE. CDR3 size: 16 residues. V was pared by 3 bases and J by 6 bases, with 11 bases of the junction left unmatched. Here the CDR3 reads CASSGLNSGGLNEQFF. The CDR3 bases that were read are TGTGCCAGCAGCGGGCTTAACAGCGGGGGCCTCAATGAG.

This clone shows up as medium-sized by frequency. The read ends 3 residues early relative to the CDR3; the germline J gene fills the gap. This chain joins TRBV18 and TRBJ2-2; TRBD1 might be the D (5 bases). This CDR3 has 13 residues. CDR1 is KGHSH, CDR2 LQKENI, per germline. The V end lost 5 bases, the J end lost 3 bases, and 7 bases lay between the germline ends. CDR3 DNA, as far as it was read: TGTGCCAGCTCAACACAGGACACCGGGGAG. Translated, it gives CASSTQDTGE. The complete CDR3 reads CASSTQDTGELFF.

Note on this clone: Read sequence stops 3 residues before the CDR3 end, and the germline J gene provides the missing end. The chain combines TRBV19 with TRBJ1-2, with 9 bases aligning to TRBD1. CDR3 length: 15 amino acids. Per germline, CDR1 LNHDA and CDR2 SQIVND (reference sequence). The CDR3 bases that were read are TGTGCCAGTAGTATTTTGACAGGGGGGACAGATACC. Translated, it gives CASSILTGGTDT. In full, the CDR3 is CASSILTGGTDTYTF.

With regard to this clone: The CDR3 end is not reached by the read, which stops 3 residues before it; the germline J gene fills it in. The chain employs TRBV7-8 and TRBJ2-2, with D perhaps TRBD1 (6 bases). Germline V gene data show CDR1 as SGHVS and CDR2 as FQNEAQ. This CDR3 region has 14 residues. Partial CDR3 DNA: TGTGCCAGCAGCTTAGTACAGGGTAGGGCACCG. It encodes CASSLVQGRAP. The whole CDR3 reads CASSLVQGRAPLFF.

About this clone itself: The CDR3 end is not reached by the read, which stops 3 residues before it; the germline J gene fills it in. This chain connects TRBV5-4 to TRBJ1-4; TRBD1 agrees at 8 bases. This CDR3 is built from 14 residues. Germline V gene lookup returns CDR1 SGHNT and CDR2 YYREEE (reference sequence). The CDR3 sequence: CASSPDRGNSPLFF. The sequenced CDR3 bases are TGTGCCAGCAGCCCCGACAGGGGTAATTCACCA.

A note on this clone: The sequence runs out 3 residues before the end of the CDR3; the remainder is reconstructed from the germline J gene. This chain joins TRBV2 and TRBJ2-3; D may be TRBD2 (6 bases). Germline CDR1 reads SNHLY; CDR2 reads FYNNEI. The CDR3 length is 14 residues. CDR3 loop: CASSVGGYQEAQYF. The CDR3 DNA, read in part, is TGTGCCAGCAGTGTTGGAGGGTACCAAGAGGCG.

About this clone: Sequencing ends 3 residues short of the CDR3 end; the germline J gene provides the rest. The chain has TRBV10-3 and TRBJ2-2, with 9 bases matching TRBD1. Germline loops: CDR1 ENHRY, CDR2 SYGVKD. The CDR3 is 14 residues long. The DNA read from the CDR3 is TGTGCCACCAAGTCGACAGGGGGTACCGAAAAG. Its translation is CATKSTGGTEK. The entire CDR3 protein reads CATKSTGGTEKLFF.

Points on this clone: Sequencing ends 3 residues short of the CDR3 end; the germline J gene provides the rest. The chain recombines TRBV20-1 with TRBJ2-1, with 10 nucleotides matching TRBD2. Per the germline V gene, CDR1 is DFQATT and CDR2 is SNEGSKA (reference sequence). The V segment lost 0 bases and the J segment 7 bases; nucleotides outside the gene matches: 9. The CDR3 is 16 amino acids. The CDR3 loop reads CSARDLGTSALNEQFF. CDR3 DNA (partial): TGCAGTGCTAGAGATCTCGGGACTAGCGCATTAAATGAG.

Worth noting for this clone: Read coverage stops 3 residues before the CDR3 terminus; the germline J gene supplies the remainder. The genes are TRBV7-2 and TRBJ1-2, with a tentative D call TRBD1 (5 bases). CDR1 is SGHTA and CDR2 is FQGNSA in the germline V gene. V was trimmed by 4 bases and J by 6 bases, leaving 12 bases between them. The CDR3 extends over 13 amino acids. The CDR3 protein is CASSSQGTDGYTF. The covered CDR3 bases are TGTGCCAGCAGCTCCCAGGGTACGGATGGC.

A remark on this clone: With the read ending 3 residues before the CDR3 end, the germline J gene is used to fill in that end. The chain uses TRBV29-1 and TRBJ2-1; no clear D gene. Trimming removed 7 bases at V and 6 bases at J, with 7 bases between. Germline values: CDR1 SQVTM, CDR2 ANQGSEA. The CDR3 runs 10 residues. CDR3 sequence reads: CSAQVNEQFF. CDR3 bases read: TGCAGCGCCCAGGTCAATGAG.

On this clone: The read gets to within 3 residues of the CDR3 end, and the germline J gene fills in the rest. The genes are TRBV24-1 and TRBJ2-5; TRBD2 matches at 12 bases. After removal of 1 base from V and 5 bases from J, the junction contained 4 bases not matched to a gene. Germline CDR1 and CDR2: KGHDR and SFDVKD. This CDR3 is built from 16 residues. CDR3: CATSDFASGRVETQYF. The sequenced part of the CDR3 DNA is TGTGCCACCAGTGATTTCGCTAGCGGGAGGGTCGAGACC.

The sequenced CDR3 bases are TGTGCCAGCAGTGAAGGCCTAGCGGGCACAGATACG. This sequence encodes CASSEGLAGTDT. The whole CDR3 region reads CASSEGLAGTDTQYF. This chain links TRBV2 with TRBJ2-3; TRBD2 matches 7 bases. The CDR3 end is not reached by the read, which stops 3 residues before it; the germline J gene fills it in. The CDR3 consists of 15 residues. J was trimmed by 1 base and V by 1 base; bases with no gene match: 2. From germline, CDR1 is SNHLY and CDR2 FYNNEI.

Regarding this clone: Read sequence stops 3 residues before the CDR3 end, and the germline J gene provides the missing end. The chain has TRBV20-1 and TRBJ1-2, with D possibly being TRBD1 (6 bases). The CDR3 is 13 amino acids. V dropped 6 bases and J dropped 7 bases, with 18 bases sitting between them. Germline V CDR1 and CDR2: DFQATT, SNEGSKA (reference sequence). CDR3: CSARLTGFSGYTF. The DNA read from the CDR3 is TGCAGTGCAAGGTTAACAGGGTTTAGTGGC.

On this clone: The read falls 3 residues short of the CDR3 end, and the missing part is taken from the germline J gene. The J gene is TRBJ2-2, the V gene TRBV18; 9 positions match TRBD1. The germline V gene encodes CDR1 KGHSH and CDR2 LQKENI. The CDR3 runs 17 residues. The sequenced CDR3 bases are TGTGCCAGCTCCGGGACAGGGACCAGCTCTGGGGCCAACGTG. Translation gives CASSGTGTSSGANV. The CDR3, in full, reads CASSGTGTSSGANVLFF.

Note on this clone: The read ends 3 residues before the CDR3 terminus; that terminus is restored from the germline J gene. The rearrangement links TRBV5-1 to TRBJ2-3; TRBD2 aligns across 11 bases. The CDR3 extends over 15 amino acids. The trim removed 4 bases at V and 2 bases at J, leaving 3 bases unmatched. Germline loops: CDR1 SGHRS, CDR2 YFSETQ. CDR3 amino acids: CASSVSGRATDTQYF. CDR3 bases read: TGCGCCAGCAGCGTTAGCGGGAGGGCCACAGATACG.

Turning to this clone: The CDR3 is cut off 3 residues early in the read; its end comes from the germline J gene. The chain recombines TRBV5-5 with TRBJ1-5, with D possibly matching TRBD1 (5 bases). The CDR3 spans 14 residues. Germline V CDR1 and CDR2: SGHKS, YYEKEE (reference sequence). Trimming took 3 bases from V and 5 from J, leaving 12 bases between them. The sequenced CDR3 bases are TGTGCCAGCAGCTGGGTCGACAGCTATCAGCCC. It yields the protein CASSWVDSYQP. From start to end, the CDR3 is CASSWVDSYQPQHF.

About this clone itself: Read sequence stops 3 residues before the CDR3 end, and the germline J gene provides the missing end. The chain is built from TRBV20-1 and TRBJ1-4; 7 bases are a match to TRBD1. With V trimmed by 5 bases and J by 0 bases, 12 bases remained unmatched. Germline lookup yields CDR1 DFQATT and CDR2 SNEGSKA (reference sequence). This CDR3 has 17 residues. CDR3 bases read: TGCAGTGCTCCCCAGGGGGGAGGGGGTGCAACTAATGAAAAA. Its translation is CSAPQGGGGATNEK. The CDR3, in full, reads CSAPQGGGGATNEKLFF.

Of note for this clone: The read ends 3 residues before the CDR3 terminus; that terminus is restored from the germline J gene. This chain connects TRBV19 to TRBJ1-3, with D perhaps TRBD1 (5 bases). Trimming took 3 bases from V and 8 from J, leaving 14 bases between them. CDR1 and CDR2 (germline): LNHDA, SQIVND (reference sequence). The CDR3 extends over 14 amino acids. The CDR3 here is CASSMTTASDTIYF. The sequenced part of the CDR3 DNA is TGTGCCAGTAGTATGACGACAGCCTCGGACACC.

Remarks on this clone: The sequenced fragment ends 3 residues before the CDR3 boundary, so the rest is inferred from the germline J gene. This chain connects TRBV18 to TRBJ1-2; no reliable D call. Germline CDR1 is KGHSH and CDR2 is LQKENI. Trimming stripped 3 bases from V and 3 bases from J, with 5 bases between. The CDR3 extends over 12 amino acids. Partial CDR3 DNA: TGTGCCAGCTCACCTGCAGACTATGGC. Residues: CASSPADYG. The entire CDR3 is CASSPADYGYTF.